These 11 T cell receptor beta chains were all obtained from the same sample, sequenced in a study of blood T cells in healthy people across ages. With a J-beta primer mix and a sample-barcoded 5' primer, a second PCR ran about 7 to 11 cycles. TCRdb called the 5' RACE reads again in MiXCR, with one record for every CDR3 protein. The sample shows about 800,000 distinct CDR3 sequences, about three fifths of them seen only once. Sequencing was performed on blood. These receptors were collected from a man in his thirties or forties in good health.

This clonotype was seen a few times. The V call is TRBV10-3, the J call TRBJ2-7; D may be TRBD2 (6 bases). The germline CDR1 and CDR2 sequences are ENHRY and SYGVKD. This CDR3 comprises 14 residues. V was pared by 3 bases and J by 3 bases, with 12 bases between. CDR3 nucleotides: TGTGCCATCAGTGATGGTAGCGGCAGCTACGAGCAGTACTTC. Translation gives CAISDGSGSYEQYF.

In its sample, this clonotype was seen once. The rearrangement joins TRBV5-1 to TRBJ1-2; a possible D gene is TRBD1 (6 bases). Trimming pared 6 bases from V and 0 bases from J, leaving 15 bases between. Germline-derived CDR1 and CDR2 are SGHRS and YFSETQ. The CDR3 consists of 15 residues. The DNA for the CDR3 is TGCGCCAGCAAGAGTGCTACAGGGTCTAACTATGGCTACACCTTC. It yields the protein CASKSATGSNYGYTF. The full variable domain, completed using reference TRBV5-1 and TRBJ1-2, is KAGVTQTPRYLIKTRGQQVTLSCSPISGHRSVSWYQQTPGQGLQFLFEYFSETQRNKGNFPGRFSGRQFSNSRSEMNVSTLELGDSALYLCASKSATGSNYGYTFGSGTRLTVV.

In this sample, this clonotype turned up a few times. This sequence joins TRBV9 and TRBJ1-1; tentatively, D is TRBD1 (5 bases). Trimming stripped 0 bases from V and 4 bases from J, with 10 bases between. CDR1 and CDR2 (germline): SGDLS, YYNGEE. CDR3 length: 14 residues. CDR3 sequence (DNA): TGTGCCAGCAGCGTAGGGTGGGGGATCACTGAAGCTTTCTTT. It encodes CASSVGWGITEAFF.

V and J are TRBV6-5 and TRBJ2-6; a possible D gene is TRBD1 (6 bases). V was cut by 6 bases and J by 1 base, with 13 bases left in between. This CDR3 region has 16 residues. Per the germline V gene, CDR1 is MNHEY and CDR2 is SVGAGI. The CDR3 sequence: CASSRGPRSGANVLTF. CDR3 in DNA: TGTGCCAGCAGCAGGGGTCCACGGTCTGGGGCCAACGTCCTGACTTTC.

V is TRBV29-1 and J is TRBJ2-3, with no clear D. Looked up from germline, CDR1 is SQVTM and CDR2 is ANQGSEA. The length of the CDR3 is 18 residues. Trimming took 3 bases from V and 2 from J, leaving 24 bases between them. DNA of the CDR3: TGCAGCGTTGATGGGGTCAAGAGGCACCTACCGAACACAGATACGCAGTATTTT. Protein product: CSVDGVKRHLPNTDTQYF.

The chain joins TRBV6-5 to TRBJ2-4; no clear D. In germline, CDR1 is MNHEY, CDR2 SVGAGI. V gave up 10 bases and J gave up 1 base, with 14 bases separating them. The CDR3 totals 14 residues. The CDR3 here is CATGESRAKNIQYF. The CDR3 nucleotides read TGTGCCACCGGCGAATCGCGGGCCAAAAACATTCAGTACTTC.

The chain recombines TRBV7-9 with TRBJ1-6; D perhaps matches TRBD1 (5 bases). V dropped 2 bases and J dropped 7 bases, with 15 bases sitting between them. The CDR3 extends over 16 amino acids. Germline V gives CDR1 SEHNR, CDR2 FQNEAQ (reference sequence). The CDR3 bases are TGTGCCAGCAGCTTAAGGTCAGGGTACAGCAATTCACCCCTCCACTTT. This gives the protein CASSLRSGYSNSPLHF. The full variable domain, rest sourced from reference TRBV7-9 and TRBJ1-6, is DTGVSQNPRHKITKRGQNVTFRCDPISEHNRLYWYRQTLGQGPEFLTYFQNEAQLEKSRLLSDRFSAERPKGSFSTLEIQRTEQGDSAMYLCASSLRSGYSNSPLHFGNGTRLTVT.

The chain carries TRBV4-3 and TRBJ2-7, with a possible D match to TRBD2 (5 bases). The V gene lost 0 bases and the J gene lost 5 bases, with 11 bases spanning the gap. This CDR3 is built from 14 residues. Germline CDR1 is LGHNA and CDR2 is YSLEER. The CDR3 coding sequence is TGCGCCAGCAGCCAAGATTTAGCGACCCACGAGCAGTACTTC. Its protein is CASSQDLATHEQYF.

V gene TRBV4-1 combines with J gene TRBJ2-5; D is perhaps TRBD2 (6 bases). V lost 1 base and J lost 3, with 9 bases in between. Germline V gene lookup returns CDR1 MGHRA and CDR2 YSYEKL. This CDR3 has 14 amino acids. DNA of the CDR3: TGCGCCAGCAGCCAAGGAGCGGGCGAAGAGACCCAGTACTTC. Translated: CASSQGAGEETQYF.

The chain employs TRBV7-8 and TRBJ2-5; no definite D call. The length of the CDR3 is 12 residues. The V and J ends lost 5 bases and 11 bases respectively, with 15 bases between them. Germline CDR1 and CDR2: SGHVS and FQNEAQ. CDR3 loop: CASSALGRQQYF. The CDR3 DNA sequence: TGTGCCAGCAGCGCACTGGGCCGTCAGCAGTACTTC.

The genes are TRBV20-1 and TRBJ2-7; tentatively, D is TRBD2 (5 bases). Between the trimmed V and J ends, which lost 6 bases and 2 bases, there was a span of 17 bases. This CDR3 has 14 amino acids. Germline V gives CDR1 DFQATT, CDR2 SNEGSKA (reference sequence). In DNA, the CDR3 is TGCAGTGCCCTGGGTCGGGGAAATCCCTACGAGCAGTACTTC. It codes for CSALGRGNPYEQYF.